This T cell receptor (beta chain) comes out of a study of cytomegalovirus exposure and HLA in healthy donors. At the level of the study: The 120 or so validation repertoires were produced on the same platform as the 550 to 700 repertoires of the first cohort. This was reported in a later analysis.

Generated by immunoSEQ multiplex PCR, the TCRdb table keeps only in-frame clones and is missing some. Here the sample spans approximately 190,000 clones, roughly 82% being singletons. General study results and limits: Researchers counted approximately 160 TCR beta chains as cytomegalovirus-associated. The tendency of first-cohort TCR clusters to co-occur in the approximately 120 validation repertoires was identified by a subsequent analysis.

Note on this clone: Its matching antigen is unknown.

The sequenced material came from PBMCs. The source is a woman aged 25 to 39 in good health and CMV-seropositive.

CDR3 protein: CSAGTGRTYEQYF. For the CDR3, the DNA is TGCAGCGCGGGGACAGGGCGGACCTACGAGCAGTACTTC. This chain connects TRBV29-1 to TRBJ2-7, with TRBD1 matching 9 bases. From germline, CDR1 is SQVTM and CDR2 ANQGSEA. This CDR3 has 13 residues. The V and J ends lost 7 bases and 2 bases, in that order; junction bases with no gene match: 6.